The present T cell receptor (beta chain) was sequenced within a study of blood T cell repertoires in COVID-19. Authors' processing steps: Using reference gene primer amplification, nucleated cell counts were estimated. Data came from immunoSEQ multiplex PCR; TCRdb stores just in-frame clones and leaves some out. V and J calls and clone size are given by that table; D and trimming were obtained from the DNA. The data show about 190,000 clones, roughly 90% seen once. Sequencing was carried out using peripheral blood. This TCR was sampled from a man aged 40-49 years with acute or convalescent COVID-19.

CDR3 sequence: CASSRIAGGNTGELFF. DNA for the CDR3: TGTGCCAGCAGCCGAATAGCGGGGGGGAACACCGGGGAGCTGTTTTTT. V gene TRBV4-2 combines with J gene TRBJ2-2; 10 bases map to TRBD2. Trimming removed 4 bases from V and 1 base from J; junction bases left unmatched: 3. The CDR3 consists of 16 residues. The germline V gene encodes CDR1 LGHNA and CDR2 YNFKEQ.